This TCR beta chain comes out of a study of T cell changes during pregnancy in multiple sclerosis. Generated by immunoSEQ multiplex PCR, the TCRdb table keeps only in-frame clones and is missing some. The sample has about 93,000 clones; roughly 91% are singletons. The CDR3 is made up of 14 amino acids. Germline V gene data show CDR1 as MDHEN and CDR2 as SYDVKM. J lost 5 bases, V lost 6 bases, and 8 bases had no gene match. Specimen: peripheral blood, collected after pregnancy. The genes are TRBV28 and TRBJ1-2; 8 bases match TRBD1. This receptor was taken from a female donor in good health, enrolled as a control in a pregnancy study. CDR3 sequence (DNA): TGTGCCAGCAGAACAGGGGGGGTGGGATATGGCTACACCTTC. It codes for CASRTGGVGYGYTF.